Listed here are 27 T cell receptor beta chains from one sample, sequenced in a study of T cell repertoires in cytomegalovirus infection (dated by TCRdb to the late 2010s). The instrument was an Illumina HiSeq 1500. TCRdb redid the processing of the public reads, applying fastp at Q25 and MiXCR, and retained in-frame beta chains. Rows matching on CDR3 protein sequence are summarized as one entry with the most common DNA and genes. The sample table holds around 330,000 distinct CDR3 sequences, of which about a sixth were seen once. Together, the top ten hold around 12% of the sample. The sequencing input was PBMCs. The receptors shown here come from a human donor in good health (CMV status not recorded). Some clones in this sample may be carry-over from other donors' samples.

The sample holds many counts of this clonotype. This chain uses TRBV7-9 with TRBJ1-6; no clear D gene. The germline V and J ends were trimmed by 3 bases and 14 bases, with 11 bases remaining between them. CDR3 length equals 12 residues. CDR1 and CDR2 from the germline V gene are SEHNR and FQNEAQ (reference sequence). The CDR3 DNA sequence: TGTGCCAGCAGCTTTCAGTCCGACGCCCTCCACTTT. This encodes CASSFQSDALHF.

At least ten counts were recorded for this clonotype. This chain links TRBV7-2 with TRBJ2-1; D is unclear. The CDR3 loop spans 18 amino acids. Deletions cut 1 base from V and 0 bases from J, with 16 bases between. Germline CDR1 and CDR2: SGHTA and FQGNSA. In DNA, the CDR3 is TGTGCCAGCAGCTTAGGGCCCGTGGAGAGCCTCTCCTACAATGAGCAGTTCTTC. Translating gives CASSLGPVESLSYNEQFF. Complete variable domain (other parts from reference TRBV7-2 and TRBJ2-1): GAGVSQSPSNKVTEKGKDVELRCDPISGHTALYWYRQSLGQGLEFLIYFQGNSAPDKSGLPSDRFSAERTGGSVSTLTIQRTQQEDSAVYLCASSLGPVESLSYNEQFFGPGTRLTVL.

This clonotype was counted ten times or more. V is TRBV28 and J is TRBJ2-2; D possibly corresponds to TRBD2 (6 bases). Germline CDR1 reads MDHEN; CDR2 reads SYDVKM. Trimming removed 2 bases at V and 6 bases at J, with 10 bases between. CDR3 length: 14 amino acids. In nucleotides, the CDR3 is TGTGCCAGCAGTTTAATCGGGGGAGCCGGGGAGCTGTTTTTT. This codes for CASSLIGGAGELFF.

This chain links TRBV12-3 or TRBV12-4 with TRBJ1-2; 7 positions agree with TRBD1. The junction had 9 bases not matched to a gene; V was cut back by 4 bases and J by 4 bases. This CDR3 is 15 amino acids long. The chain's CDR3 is CASSSTRQGSYGYTF. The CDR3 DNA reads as TGTGCCAGCAGTTCTACTCGACAGGGTAGCTATGGCTACACCTTC.

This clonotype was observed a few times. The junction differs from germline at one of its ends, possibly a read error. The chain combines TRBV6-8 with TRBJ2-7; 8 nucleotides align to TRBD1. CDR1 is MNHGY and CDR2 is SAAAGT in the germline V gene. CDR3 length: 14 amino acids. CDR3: CASSPGQVSHEQYF. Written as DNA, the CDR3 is TGTGCCAGCAGTCCGGGACAGGTCTCCCACGAGCAGTACTTC.

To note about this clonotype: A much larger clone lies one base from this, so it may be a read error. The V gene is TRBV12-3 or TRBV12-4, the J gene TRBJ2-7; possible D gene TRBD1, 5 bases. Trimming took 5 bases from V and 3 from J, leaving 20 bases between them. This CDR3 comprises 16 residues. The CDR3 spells CASSSERQGFYYEQYF. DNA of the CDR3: TGTGCCAGCAGTAGTGAACGGCAGGGCTTTTACTACGAGCAGTACTTC.

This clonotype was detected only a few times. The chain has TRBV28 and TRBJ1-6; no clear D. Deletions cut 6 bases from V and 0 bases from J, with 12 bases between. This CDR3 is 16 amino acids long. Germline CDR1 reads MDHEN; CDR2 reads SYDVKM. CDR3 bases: TGTGCCAGCAGGATGGAGGAAAGCTCCTATAATTCACCCCTCCACTTT. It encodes CASRMEESSYNSPLHF.

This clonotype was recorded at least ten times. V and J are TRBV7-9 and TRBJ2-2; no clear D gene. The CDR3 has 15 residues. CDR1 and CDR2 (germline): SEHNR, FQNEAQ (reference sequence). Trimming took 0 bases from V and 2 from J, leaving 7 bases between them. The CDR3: CASSLASINTGELFF. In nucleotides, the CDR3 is TGTGCCAGCAGCTTAGCTTCCATAAACACCGGGGAGCTGTTTTTT.

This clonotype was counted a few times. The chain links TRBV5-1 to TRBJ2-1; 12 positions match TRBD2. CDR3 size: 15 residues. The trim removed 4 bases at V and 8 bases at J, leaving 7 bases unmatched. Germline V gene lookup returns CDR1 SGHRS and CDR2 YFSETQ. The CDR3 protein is CASSLGLAGPDEQFF. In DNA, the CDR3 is TGCGCCAGCAGCCTAGGACTAGCGGGGCCCGATGAGCAGTTCTTC.

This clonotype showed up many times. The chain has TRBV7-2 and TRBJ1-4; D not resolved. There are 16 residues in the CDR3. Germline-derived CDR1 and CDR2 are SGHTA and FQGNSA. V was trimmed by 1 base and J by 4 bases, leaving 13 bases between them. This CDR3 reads CASSLGVGGHNEKLFF. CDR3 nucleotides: TGTGCCAGCAGCTTAGGCGTGGGAGGTCATAATGAAAAACTGTTTTTT.

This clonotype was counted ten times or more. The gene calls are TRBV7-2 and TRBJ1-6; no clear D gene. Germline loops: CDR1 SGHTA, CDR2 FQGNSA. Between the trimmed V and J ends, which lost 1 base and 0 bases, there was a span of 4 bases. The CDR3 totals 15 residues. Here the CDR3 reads CASSLGSSYNSPLHF. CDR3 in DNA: TGTGCCAGCAGCTTAGGGAGCTCCTATAATTCACCCCTCCACTTT.

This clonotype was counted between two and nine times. The DNA for the CDR3 is TGTGCCAGCGAACGGCAGAATGAAAAACTGTTTTTT. This encodes CASERQNEKLFF. V usage is TRBV28 and J usage is TRBJ1-4; D remains unclear. Trimming cost V 8 bases and J 5 bases, with 9 bases left between them. CDR3 length equals 12 residues. Germline V gene data show CDR1 as MDHEN and CDR2 as SYDVKM.

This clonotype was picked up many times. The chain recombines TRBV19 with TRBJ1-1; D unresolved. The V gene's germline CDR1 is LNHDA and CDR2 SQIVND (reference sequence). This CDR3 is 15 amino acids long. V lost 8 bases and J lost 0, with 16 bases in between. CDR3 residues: CASSPTGRMNTEAFF. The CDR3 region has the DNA TGTGCCAGTTCACCGACGGGCAGAATGAACACTGAAGCTTTCTTT.

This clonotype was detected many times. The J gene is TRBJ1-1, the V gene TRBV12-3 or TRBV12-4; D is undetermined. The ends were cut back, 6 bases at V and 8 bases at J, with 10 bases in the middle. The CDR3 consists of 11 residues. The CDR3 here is CASSPGMEAFF. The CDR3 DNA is TGTGCCAGCAGCCCAGGTATGGAAGCTTTCTTT.

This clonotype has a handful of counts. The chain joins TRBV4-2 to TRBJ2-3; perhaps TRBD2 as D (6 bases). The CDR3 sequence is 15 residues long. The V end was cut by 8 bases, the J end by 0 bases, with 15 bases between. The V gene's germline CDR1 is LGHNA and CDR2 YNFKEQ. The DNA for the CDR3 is TGTGCCAGCGACAAAAGCGGGCGTAGCACAGATACGCAGTATTTT. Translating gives CASDKSGRSTDTQYF.

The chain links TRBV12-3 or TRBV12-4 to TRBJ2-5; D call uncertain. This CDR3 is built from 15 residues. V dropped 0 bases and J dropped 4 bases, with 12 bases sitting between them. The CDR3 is CASSLADFWGETQYF. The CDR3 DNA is TGTGCCAGCAGTTTAGCTGATTTTTGGGGAGAGACCCAGTACTTC.

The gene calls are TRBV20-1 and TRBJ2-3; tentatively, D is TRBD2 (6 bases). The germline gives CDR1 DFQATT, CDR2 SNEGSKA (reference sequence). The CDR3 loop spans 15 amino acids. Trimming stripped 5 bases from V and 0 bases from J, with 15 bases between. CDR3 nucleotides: TGCAGTGCTGGTTCTAGGCGGGGTAGCACAGATACGCAGTATTTT. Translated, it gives CSAGSRRGSTDTQYF.

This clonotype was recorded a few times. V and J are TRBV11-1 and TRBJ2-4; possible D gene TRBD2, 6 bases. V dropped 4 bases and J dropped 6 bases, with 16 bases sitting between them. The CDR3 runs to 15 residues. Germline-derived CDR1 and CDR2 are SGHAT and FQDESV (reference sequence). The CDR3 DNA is TGTGCCAGCAGCTCGTCAGCGGAGGGAGGAAACATTCAGTACTTC. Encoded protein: CASSSSAEGGNIQYF.

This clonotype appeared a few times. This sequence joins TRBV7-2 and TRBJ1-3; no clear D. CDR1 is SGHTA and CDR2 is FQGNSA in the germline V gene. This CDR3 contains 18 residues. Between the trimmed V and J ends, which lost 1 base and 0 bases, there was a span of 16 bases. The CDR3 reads CASSLDVWALTSGNTIYF. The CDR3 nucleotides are TGTGCCAGCAGCTTAGATGTGTGGGCCCTAACCTCTGGAAACACCATATATTTT. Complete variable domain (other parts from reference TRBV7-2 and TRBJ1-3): GAGVSQSPSNKVTEKGKDVELRCDPISGHTALYWYRQSLGQGLEFLIYFQGNSAPDKSGLPSDRFSAERTGGSVSTLTIQRTQQEDSAVYLCASSLDVWALTSGNTIYFGEGSWLTVV.

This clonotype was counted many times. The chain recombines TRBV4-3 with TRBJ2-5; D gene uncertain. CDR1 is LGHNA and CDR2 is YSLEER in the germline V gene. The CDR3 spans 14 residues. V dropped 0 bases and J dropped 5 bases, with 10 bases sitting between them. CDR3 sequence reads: CASSQELERETQYF. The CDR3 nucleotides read TGCGCCAGCAGCCAAGAGCTCGAAAGGGAGACCCAGTACTTC.

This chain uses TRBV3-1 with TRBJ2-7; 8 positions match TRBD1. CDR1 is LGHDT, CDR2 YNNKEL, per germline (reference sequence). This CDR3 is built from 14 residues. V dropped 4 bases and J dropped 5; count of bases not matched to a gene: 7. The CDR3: CASSPGQGKDEQYF. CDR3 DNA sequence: TGTGCCAGCAGCCCAGGACAGGGAAAAGACGAGCAGTACTTC.

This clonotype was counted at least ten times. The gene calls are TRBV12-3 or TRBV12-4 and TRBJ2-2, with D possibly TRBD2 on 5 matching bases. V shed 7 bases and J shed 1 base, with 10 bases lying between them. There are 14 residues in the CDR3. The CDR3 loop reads CASNNGGNTGELFF. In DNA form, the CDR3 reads TGTGCCAGCAACAATGGAGGGAACACCGGGGAGCTGTTTTTT.

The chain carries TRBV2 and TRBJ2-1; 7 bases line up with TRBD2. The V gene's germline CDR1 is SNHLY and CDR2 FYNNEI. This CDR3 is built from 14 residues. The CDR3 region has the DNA TGTGCTCAGCGGGCTAGCGGAAACTACAATGAGCAGTTCTTC. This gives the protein CAQRASGNYNEQFF.

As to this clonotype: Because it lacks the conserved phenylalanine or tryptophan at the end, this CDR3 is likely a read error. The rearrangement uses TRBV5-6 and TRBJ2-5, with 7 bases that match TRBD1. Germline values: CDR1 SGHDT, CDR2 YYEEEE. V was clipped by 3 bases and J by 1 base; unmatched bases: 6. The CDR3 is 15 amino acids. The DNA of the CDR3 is TGTGCCAGCAGCTCGCTGGACAGGACCCAAGAGACCCAGTACTCC. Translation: CASSSLDRTQETQYS.

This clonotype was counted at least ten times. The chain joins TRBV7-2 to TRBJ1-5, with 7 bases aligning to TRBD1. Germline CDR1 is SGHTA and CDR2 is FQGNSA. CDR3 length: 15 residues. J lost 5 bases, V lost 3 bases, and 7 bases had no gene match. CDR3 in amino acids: CASSLRQGGDQPQHF. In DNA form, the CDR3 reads TGTGCCAGCAGCTTGCGTCAGGGGGGGGATCAGCCCCAGCATTTT.

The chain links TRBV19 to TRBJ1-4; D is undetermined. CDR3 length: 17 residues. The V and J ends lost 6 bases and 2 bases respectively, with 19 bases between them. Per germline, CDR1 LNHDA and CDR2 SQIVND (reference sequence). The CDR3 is CASSLVPPRRTNEKLFF. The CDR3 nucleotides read TGTGCCAGTAGCCTGGTGCCACCTCGGCGGACTAATGAAAAACTGTTTTTT.

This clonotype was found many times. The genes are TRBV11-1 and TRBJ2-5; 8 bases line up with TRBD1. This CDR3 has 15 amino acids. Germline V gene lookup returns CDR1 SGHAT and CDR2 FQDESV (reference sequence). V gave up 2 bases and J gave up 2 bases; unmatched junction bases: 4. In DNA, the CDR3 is TGTGCCAGCAGCTTATGGAACAGGGGGCAAGAGACCCAGTACTTC. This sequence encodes CASSLWNRGQETQYF.